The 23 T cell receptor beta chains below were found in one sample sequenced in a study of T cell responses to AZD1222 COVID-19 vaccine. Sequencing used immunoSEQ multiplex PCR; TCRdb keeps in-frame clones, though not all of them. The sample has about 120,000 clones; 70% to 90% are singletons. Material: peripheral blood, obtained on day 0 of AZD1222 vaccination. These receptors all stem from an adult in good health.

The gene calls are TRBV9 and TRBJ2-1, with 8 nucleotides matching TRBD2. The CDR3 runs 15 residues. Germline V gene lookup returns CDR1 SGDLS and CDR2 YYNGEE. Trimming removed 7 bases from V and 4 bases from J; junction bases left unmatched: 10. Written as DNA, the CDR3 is TGTGCCAGCCACGTCGGGCTAGCGGGTTACAATGAGCAGTTCTTC. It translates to CASHVGLAGYNEQFF.

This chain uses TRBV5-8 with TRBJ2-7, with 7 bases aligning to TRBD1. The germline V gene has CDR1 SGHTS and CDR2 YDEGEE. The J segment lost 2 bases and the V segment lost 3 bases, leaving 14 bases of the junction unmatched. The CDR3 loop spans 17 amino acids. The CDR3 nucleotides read TGTGCCAGCAGCTCGATAAGTCCTGTACAGGGGCCCTACGAGCAGTACTTC. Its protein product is CASSSISPVQGPYEQYF. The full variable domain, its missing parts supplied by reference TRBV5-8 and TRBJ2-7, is EAGVTQSPTHLIKTRGQQATLRCSPISGHTSVYWYQQALGLGLQFLLWYDEGEERNRGNFPPRFSGRQFPNYSSELNVNALELEDSALYLCASSSISPVQGPYEQYFGPGTRLTVT.

The CDR3 DNA sequence: TGTGCCACCAGTGATTTAATGACTAGCAGGGATACGCAGTATTTT. It is translated as CATSDLMTSRDTQYF. The J gene is TRBJ2-3, the V gene TRBV24-1; 7 bases fit TRBD2. The CDR3 contains 15 residues. Germline-derived CDR1 and CDR2 are KGHDR and SFDVKD. J was trimmed by 6 bases and V by 1 base; bases with no gene match: 6.

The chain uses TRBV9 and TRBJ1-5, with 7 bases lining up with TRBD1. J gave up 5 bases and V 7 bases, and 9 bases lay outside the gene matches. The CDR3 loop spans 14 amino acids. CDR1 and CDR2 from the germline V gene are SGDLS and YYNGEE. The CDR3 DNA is TGTGCCAGCTCCCAGGGGGTGATCGATCAGCCCCAGCATTTT. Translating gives CASSQGVIDQPQHF.

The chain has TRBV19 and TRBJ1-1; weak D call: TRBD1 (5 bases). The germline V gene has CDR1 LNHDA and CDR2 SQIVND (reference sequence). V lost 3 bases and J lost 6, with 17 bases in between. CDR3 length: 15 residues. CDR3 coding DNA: TGTGCCAGTAGTATTCTTTTGGGGGTAGTCCCTGAAGCTTTCTTT. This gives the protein CASSILLGVVPEAFF.

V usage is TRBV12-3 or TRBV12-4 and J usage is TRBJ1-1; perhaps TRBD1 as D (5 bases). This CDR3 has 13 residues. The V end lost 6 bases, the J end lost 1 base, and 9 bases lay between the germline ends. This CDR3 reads CASSGTANTEAFF. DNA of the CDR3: TGTGCCAGCAGCGGGACGGCGAACACTGAAGCTTTCTTT.

DNA for the CDR3: TGTGCCAGTAGCCCCCCCGGGGGTGGGAAGAATGAGCAGTTCTTC. Protein product: CASSPPGGGKNEQFF. The J gene is TRBJ2-1, the V gene TRBV9; possibly TRBD2 for D (6 bases). Deletions cut 8 bases from V and 7 bases from J, with 22 bases between. The CDR3 runs to 15 residues. CDR1 is SGDLS and CDR2 is YYNGEE in the germline V gene.

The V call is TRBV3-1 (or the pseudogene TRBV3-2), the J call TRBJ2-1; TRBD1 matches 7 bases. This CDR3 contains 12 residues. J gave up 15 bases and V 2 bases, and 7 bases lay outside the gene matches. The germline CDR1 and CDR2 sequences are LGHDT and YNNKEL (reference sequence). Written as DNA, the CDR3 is TGTGCCAGCAGCCAAAACGGACAGGTTAGGTTCTTC. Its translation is CASSQNGQVRFF.

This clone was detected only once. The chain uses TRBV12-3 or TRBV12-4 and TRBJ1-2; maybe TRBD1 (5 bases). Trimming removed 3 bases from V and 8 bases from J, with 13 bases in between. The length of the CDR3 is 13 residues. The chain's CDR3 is CASSFSGSTGYTF. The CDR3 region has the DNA TGTGCCAGCAGTTTTTCAGGGTCGACGGGCTACACCTTC.

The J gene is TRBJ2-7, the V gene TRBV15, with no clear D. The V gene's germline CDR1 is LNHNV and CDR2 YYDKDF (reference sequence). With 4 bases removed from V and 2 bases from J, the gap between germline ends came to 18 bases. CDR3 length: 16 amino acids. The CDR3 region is CATSTQDGGETYEQYF. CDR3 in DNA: TGTGCCACCAGCACCCAAGACGGTGGGGAAACCTACGAGCAGTACTTC.

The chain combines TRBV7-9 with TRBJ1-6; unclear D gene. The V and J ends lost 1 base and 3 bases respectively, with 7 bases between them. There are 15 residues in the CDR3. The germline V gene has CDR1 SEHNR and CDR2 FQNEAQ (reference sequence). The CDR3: CASSLGDGYNSPLHF. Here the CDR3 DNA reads TGTGCCAGCAGCTTAGGTGACGGCTATAATTCACCCCTCCACTTT.

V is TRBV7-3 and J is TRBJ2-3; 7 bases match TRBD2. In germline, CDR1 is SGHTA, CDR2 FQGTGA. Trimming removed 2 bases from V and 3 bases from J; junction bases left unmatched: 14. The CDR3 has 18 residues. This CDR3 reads CASSLDSLAGAGTDTQYF. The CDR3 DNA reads TGTGCCAGCAGCTTAGACTCGTTGGCGGGAGCCGGAACAGATACGCAGTATTTT.

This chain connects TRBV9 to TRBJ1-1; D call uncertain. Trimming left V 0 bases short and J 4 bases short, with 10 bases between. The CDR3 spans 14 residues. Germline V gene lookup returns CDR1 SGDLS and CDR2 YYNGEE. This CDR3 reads CASSVVIPGTEAFF. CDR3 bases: TGTGCCAGCAGCGTAGTGATCCCCGGCACTGAAGCTTTCTTT.

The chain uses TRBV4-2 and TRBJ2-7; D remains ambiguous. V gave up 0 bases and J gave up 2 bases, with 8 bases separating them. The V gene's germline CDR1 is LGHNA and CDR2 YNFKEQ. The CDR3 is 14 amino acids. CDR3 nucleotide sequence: TGTGCCAGCAGCCAAGACCTTGGGACCTACGAGCAGTACTTC. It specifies CASSQDLGTYEQYF.

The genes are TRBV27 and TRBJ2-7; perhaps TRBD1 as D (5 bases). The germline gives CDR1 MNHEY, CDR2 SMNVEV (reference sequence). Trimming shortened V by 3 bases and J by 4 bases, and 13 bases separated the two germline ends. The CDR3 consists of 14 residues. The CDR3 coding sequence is TGTGCCAGCAGTTTCAAGGGGCTCGGGTACGAGCAGTACTTC. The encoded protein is CASSFKGLGYEQYF.

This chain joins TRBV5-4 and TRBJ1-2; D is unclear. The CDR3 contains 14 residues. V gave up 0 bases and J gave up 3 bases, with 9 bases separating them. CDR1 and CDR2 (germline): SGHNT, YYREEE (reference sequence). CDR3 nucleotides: TGTGCCAGCAGCTTGGCGGCTTCCGACTATGGCTACACCTTC. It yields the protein CASSLAASDYGYTF. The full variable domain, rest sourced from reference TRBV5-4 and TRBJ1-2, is ETGVTQSPTHLIKTRGQQVTLRCSSQSGHNTVSWYQQALGQGPQFIFQYYREEENGRGNFPPRFSGLQFPNYSSELNVNALELDDSALYLCASSLAASDYGYTFGSGTRLTVV.

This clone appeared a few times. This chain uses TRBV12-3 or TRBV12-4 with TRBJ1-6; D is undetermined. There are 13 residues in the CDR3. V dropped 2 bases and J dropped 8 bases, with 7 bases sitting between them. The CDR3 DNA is TGTGCCAGCAGTTTATCCGGGGATTCACCCCTCCACTTT. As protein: CASSLSGDSPLHF.

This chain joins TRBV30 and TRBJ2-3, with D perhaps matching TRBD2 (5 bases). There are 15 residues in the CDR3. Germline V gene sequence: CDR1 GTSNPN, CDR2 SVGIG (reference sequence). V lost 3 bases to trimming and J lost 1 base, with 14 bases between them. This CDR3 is CAWSATRRGTDTQYF. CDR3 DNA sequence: TGTGCCTGGAGCGCTACTAGGCGGGGCACAGATACGCAGTATTTT. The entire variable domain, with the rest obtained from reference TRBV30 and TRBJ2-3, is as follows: SQTIHQWPATLVQPVGSPLSLECTVEGTSNPNLYWYRQAAGRGLQLLFYSVGIGQISSEVPQNLSASRPQDRQFILSSKKLLLSDSGFYLCAWSATRRGTDTQYFGPGTRLTVL.

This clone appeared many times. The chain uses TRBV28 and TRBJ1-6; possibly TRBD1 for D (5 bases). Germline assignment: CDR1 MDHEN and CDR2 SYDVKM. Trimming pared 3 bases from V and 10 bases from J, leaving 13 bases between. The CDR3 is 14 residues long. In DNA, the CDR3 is TGTGCCAGCAGTTTCCCCGGGACCGCCTCACCCCTCCACTTT. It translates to CASSFPGTASPLHF. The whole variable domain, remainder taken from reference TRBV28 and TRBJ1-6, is DVKVTQSSRYLVKRTGEKVFLECVQDMDHENMFWYRQDPGLGLRLIYFSYDVKMKEKGDIPEGYSVSREKKERFSLILESASTNQTSMYLCASSFPGTASPLHFGNGTRLTVT.

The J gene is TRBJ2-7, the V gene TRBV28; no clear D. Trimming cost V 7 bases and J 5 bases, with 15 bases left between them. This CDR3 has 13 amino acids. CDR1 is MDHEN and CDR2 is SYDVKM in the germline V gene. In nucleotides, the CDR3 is TGTGCCAGCACCCTTTTTAGTCGCAACGAGCAGTACTTC. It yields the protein CASTLFSRNEQYF.

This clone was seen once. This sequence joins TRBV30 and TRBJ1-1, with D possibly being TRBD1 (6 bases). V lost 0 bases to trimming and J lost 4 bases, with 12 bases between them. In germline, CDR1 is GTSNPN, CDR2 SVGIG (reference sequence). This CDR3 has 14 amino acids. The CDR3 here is CAWSVTGLRTEAFF. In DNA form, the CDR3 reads TGTGCCTGGAGTGTTACAGGGCTGCGCACTGAAGCTTTCTTT.

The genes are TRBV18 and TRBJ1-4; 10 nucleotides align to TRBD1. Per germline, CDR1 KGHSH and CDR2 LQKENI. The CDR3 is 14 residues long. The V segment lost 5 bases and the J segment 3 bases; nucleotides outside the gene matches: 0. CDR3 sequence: CASSGQGANEKLFF. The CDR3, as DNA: TGTGCCAGCTCAGGACAGGGGGCTAATGAAAAACTGTTTTTT.

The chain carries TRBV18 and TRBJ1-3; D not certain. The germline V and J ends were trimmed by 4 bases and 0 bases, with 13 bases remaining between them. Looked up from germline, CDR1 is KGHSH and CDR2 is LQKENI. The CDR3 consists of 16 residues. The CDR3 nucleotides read TGTGCCAGCTCACGGTCCAACGGGAACTCTGGAAACACCATATATTTT. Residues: CASSRSNGNSGNTIYF.